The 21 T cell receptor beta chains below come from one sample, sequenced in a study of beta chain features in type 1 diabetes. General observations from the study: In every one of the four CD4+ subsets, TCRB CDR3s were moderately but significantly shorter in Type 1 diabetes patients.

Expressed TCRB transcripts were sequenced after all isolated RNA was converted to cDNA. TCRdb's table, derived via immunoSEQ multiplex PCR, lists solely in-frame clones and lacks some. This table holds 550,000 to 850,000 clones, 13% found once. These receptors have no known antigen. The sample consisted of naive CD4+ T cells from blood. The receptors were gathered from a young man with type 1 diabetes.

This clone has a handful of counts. This chain's CDR3 is CASSGQTYGYTF. The CDR3 DNA is TGTGCCAGCAGTGGGCAAACCTATGGCTACACCTTC. This chain links TRBV6-5 with TRBJ1-2, with D hard to call. Germline V gives CDR1 MNHEY, CDR2 SVGAGI. V lost 5 bases to trimming and J lost 4 bases, with 8 bases between them. This CDR3 contains 12 residues.

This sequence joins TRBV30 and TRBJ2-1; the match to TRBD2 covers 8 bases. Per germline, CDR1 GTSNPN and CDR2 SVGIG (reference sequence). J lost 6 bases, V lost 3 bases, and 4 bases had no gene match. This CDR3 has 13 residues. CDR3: CAWSVGTSNEQFF. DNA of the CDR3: TGTGCCTGGAGCGTCGGGACTAGCAATGAGCAGTTCTTC.

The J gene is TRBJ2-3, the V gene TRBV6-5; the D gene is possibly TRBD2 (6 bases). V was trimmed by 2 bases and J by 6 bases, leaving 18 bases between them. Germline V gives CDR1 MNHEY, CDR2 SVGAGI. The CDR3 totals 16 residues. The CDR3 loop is CASSYQAREPRDTQYF. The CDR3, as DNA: TGTGCCAGCAGTTACCAAGCGCGGGAACCAAGGGATACGCAGTATTTT.

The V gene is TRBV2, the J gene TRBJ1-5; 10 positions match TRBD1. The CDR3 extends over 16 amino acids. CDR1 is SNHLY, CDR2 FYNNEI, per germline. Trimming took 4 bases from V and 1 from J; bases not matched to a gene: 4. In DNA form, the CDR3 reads TGTGCCAGCAGTGGACAGGGGGCTAAAAGCAATCAGCCCCAGCATTTT. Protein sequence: CASSGQGAKSNQPQHF.

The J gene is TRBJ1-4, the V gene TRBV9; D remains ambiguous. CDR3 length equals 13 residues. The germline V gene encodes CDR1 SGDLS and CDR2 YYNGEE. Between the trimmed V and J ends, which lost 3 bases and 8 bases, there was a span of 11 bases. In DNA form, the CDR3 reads TGTGCCAGCAGCGCGGACCTCGGGGAAAAACTGTTTTTT. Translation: CASSADLGEKLFF.

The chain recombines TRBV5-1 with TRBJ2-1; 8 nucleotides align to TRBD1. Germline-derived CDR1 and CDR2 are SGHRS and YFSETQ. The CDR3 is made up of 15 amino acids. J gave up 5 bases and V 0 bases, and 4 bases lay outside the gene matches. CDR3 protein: CASSLVTGVDNEQFF. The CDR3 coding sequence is TGCGCCAGCAGCTTGGTGACAGGGGTGGACAATGAGCAGTTCTTC.

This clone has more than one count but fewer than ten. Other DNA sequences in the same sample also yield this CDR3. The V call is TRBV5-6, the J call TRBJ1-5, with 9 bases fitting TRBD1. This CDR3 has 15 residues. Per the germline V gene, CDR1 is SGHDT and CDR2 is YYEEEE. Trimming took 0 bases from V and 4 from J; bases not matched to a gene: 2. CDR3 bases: TGTGCCAGCAGCTTGGAAGGGACAGGGAATCAGCCCCAGCATTTT. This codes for CASSLEGTGNQPQHF.

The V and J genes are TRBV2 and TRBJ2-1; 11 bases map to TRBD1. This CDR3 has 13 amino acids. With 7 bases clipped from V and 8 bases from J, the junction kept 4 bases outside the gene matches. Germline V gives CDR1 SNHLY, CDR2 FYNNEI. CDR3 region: CASTGQGVHEQFF. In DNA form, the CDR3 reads TGTGCCAGCACGGGACAGGGGGTGCATGAGCAGTTCTTC.

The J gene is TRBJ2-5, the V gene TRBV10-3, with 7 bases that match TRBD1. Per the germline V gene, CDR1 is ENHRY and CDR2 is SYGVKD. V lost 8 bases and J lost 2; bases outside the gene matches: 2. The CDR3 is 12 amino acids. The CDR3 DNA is TGTGCCATCGGGACAGAACAAGAGACCCAGTACTTC. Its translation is CAIGTEQETQYF.

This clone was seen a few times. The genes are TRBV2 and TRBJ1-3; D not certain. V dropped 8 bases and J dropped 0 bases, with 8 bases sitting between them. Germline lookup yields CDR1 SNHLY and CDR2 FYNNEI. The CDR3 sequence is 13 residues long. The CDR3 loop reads CASVSDSGNTIYF. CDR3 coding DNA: TGTGCCAGCGTCTCGGACTCTGGAAACACCATATATTTT. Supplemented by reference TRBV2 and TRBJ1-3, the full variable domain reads EPEVTQTPSHQVTQMGQEVILRCVPISNHLYFYWYRQILGQKVEFLVSFYNNEISEKSEIFDDQFSVERPDGSNFTLKIRSTKLEDSAMYFCASVSDSGNTIYFGEGSWLTVV.

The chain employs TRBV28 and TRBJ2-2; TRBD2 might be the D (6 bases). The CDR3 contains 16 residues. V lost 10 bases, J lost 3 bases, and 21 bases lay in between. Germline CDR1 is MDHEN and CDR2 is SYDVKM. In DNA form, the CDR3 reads TGTGCCACCGCTACTGGGACTCCCCTATACACCGGGGAGCTGTTTTTT. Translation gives CATATGTPLYTGELFF.

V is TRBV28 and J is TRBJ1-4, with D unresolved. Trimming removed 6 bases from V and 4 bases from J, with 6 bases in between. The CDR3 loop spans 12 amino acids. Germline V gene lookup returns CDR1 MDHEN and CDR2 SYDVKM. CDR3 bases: TGTGCCAGCAGGGACCTTAATGAAAAACTGTTTTTT. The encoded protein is CASRDLNEKLFF.

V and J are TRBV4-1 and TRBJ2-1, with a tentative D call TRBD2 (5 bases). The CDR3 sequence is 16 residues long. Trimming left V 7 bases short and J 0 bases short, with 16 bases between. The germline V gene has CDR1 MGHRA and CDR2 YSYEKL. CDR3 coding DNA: TGCGCCAGCAAACCGGGATGGCGCGACTCCTACAATGAGCAGTTCTTC. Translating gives CASKPGWRDSYNEQFF.

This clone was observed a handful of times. CDR3 residues: CASSYLGQGRSIQYF. Here the CDR3 DNA reads TGTGCCAGCAGTTACTTGGGACAGGGGAGAAGCATTCAGTACTTC. This sequence joins TRBV6-5 and TRBJ2-4, with 10 bases aligning to TRBD1. V dropped 1 base and J dropped 9; count of bases not matched to a gene: 6. Germline V CDR1 and CDR2: MNHEY, SVGAGI. This CDR3 comprises 15 residues.

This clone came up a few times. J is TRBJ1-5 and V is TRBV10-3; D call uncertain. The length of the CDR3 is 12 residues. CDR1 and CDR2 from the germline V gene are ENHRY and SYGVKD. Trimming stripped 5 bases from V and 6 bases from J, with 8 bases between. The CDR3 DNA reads TGTGCCATCAGTAAAGCCAGTCAGCCCCAGCATTTT. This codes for CAISKASQPQHF.

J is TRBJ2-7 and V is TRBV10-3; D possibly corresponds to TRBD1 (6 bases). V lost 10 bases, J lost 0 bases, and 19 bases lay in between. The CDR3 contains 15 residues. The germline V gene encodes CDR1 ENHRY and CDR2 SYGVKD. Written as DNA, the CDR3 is TGTGCCAGCAAGTTCCGGGACACCTCCTCCTACGAGCAGTACTTC. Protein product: CASKFRDTSSYEQYF.

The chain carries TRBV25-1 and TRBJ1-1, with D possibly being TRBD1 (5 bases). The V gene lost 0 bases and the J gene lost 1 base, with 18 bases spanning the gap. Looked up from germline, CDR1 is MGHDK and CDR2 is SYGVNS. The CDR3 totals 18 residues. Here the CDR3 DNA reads TGTGCCAGCAGTGAATACCCAACCAGTGGGACCGGGAACACTGAAGCTTTCTTT. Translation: CASSEYPTSGTGNTEAFF.

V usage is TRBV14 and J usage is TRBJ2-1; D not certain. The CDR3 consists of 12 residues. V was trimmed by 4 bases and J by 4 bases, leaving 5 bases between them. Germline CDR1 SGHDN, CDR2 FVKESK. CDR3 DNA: TGTGCCAGCAGCCCGGAATACAATGAGCAGTTCTTC. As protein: CASSPEYNEQFF.

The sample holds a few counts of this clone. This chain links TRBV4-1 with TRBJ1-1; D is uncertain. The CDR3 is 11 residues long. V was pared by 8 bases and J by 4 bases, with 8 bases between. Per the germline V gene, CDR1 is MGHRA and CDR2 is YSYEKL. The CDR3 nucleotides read TGCGCCAGCGGGTGGAGCACTGAAGCTTTCTTT. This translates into CASGWSTEAFF.

For the CDR3, the DNA is TGTGCCAGCAGCCGACTGACAGGGGGCTATGGCTACACCTTC. It codes for CASSRLTGGYGYTF. The V call is TRBV6-5, the J call TRBJ1-2; TRBD1 aligns across 9 bases. The germline gives CDR1 MNHEY, CDR2 SVGAGI. The CDR3 runs to 14 residues. The trim removed 6 bases at V and 4 bases at J, leaving 6 bases unmatched.

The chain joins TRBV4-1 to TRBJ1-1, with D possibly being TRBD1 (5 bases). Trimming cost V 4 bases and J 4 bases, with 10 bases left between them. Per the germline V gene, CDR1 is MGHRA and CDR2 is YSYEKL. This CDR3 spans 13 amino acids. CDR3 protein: CASSLPGSTEAFF. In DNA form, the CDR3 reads TGCGCCAGCAGCCTGCCAGGGTCCACTGAAGCTTTCTTT.